Listed below are T cell receptor beta chains from one sample, sequenced in a study of beta chain features in type 1 diabetes. Sequencing was performed with immunoSEQ multiplex PCR; in TCRdb, only in-frame clones are kept and a portion is missing. The table has 600,000 or so clones, 12% seen once. Input material: naive CD4+ T cells from blood. The receptors shown here come from a man aged 30-40 years with type 1 diabetes. The conserved cysteine and the conserved F or W are not part of the CDR3 here. Each record gives: V gene, clone size, J gene, CDR3 protein. Where a row states a size, it is once, few, many or the class of an expanded clone; other rows omit it.

v_gene: TRBV4-3
abundance: NA
j_gene: TRBJ2-7
CDR3aa: ASSQRQGVPYEQY

v_gene: TRBV5-1
abundance: few
j_gene: TRBJ2-1
CDR3aa: ASSLAESYNEQF

v_gene: TRBV7-6
abundance: NA
j_gene: TRBJ2-5
CDR3aa: ASSLGVRGAGETQY

v_gene: TRBV2
abundance: NA
j_gene: TRBJ2-7
CDR3aa: ASNPSGYEQY

v_gene: TRBV12-5
abundance: few
j_gene: TRBJ1-5
CDR3aa: ASGLRVSQPQH

v_gene: TRBV2
abundance: few
j_gene: TRBJ2-6
CDR3aa: ASIRESSGANVLT

v_gene: TRBV7-9
abundance: NA
j_gene: TRBJ1-2
CDR3aa: ASSFRDSYGYT

v_gene: TRBV19
abundance: few
j_gene: TRBJ2-1
CDR3aa: ASQPGQGFNRQF

v_gene: TRBV5-8
abundance: NA
j_gene: TRBJ1-2
CDR3aa: ASSLWSYGYT

v_gene: TRBV5-4
abundance: few
j_gene: TRBJ2-1
CDR3aa: ASSHAASSYNEQF

v_gene: TRBV18
abundance: few
j_gene: TRBJ1-5
CDR3aa: ASSPPGGRDQPQH

v_gene: TRBV5-1
abundance: few
j_gene: TRBJ1-1
CDR3aa: ASSLALLNTEAF

v_gene: TRBV10-3
abundance: NA
j_gene: TRBJ2-1
CDR3aa: AISEAQGHGMEQF

v_gene: TRBV2
abundance: few
j_gene: TRBJ1-1
CDR3aa: ASTSYVTNTEAF

v_gene: TRBV14
abundance: NA
j_gene: TRBJ2-3
CDR3aa: ASSQARIDTQY

v_gene: TRBV27
abundance: NA
j_gene: TRBJ2-1
CDR3aa: ASSLAVGNEQF

v_gene: TRBV5-6
abundance: NA
j_gene: TRBJ2-4
CDR3aa: ASSLAGGQEVENIQY

v_gene: TRBV30
abundance: NA
j_gene: TRBJ2-1
CDR3aa: AWSHRDYNEQF